This TCR beta chain appears in the sequencing data of a study of T cell responses to AZD1222 COVID-19 vaccine. General observations from the study: The reported proportion of spike-specific TCRs targeting unmutated variant regions was nearly half.

The repertoire was sequenced with immunoSEQ multiplex PCR; TCRdb's copy has only in-frame clones and lacks some. The data contain roughly 200,000 clones, more than 85% of them seen just once; the ten biggest clones take up around 1.6%. Germline assignment: CDR1 MNHEY and CDR2 SVGEGT. CDR3 length: 17 amino acids. J gave up 5 bases and V 2 bases, and 12 bases lay outside the gene matches. Comments on this clone: Its specificity is unknown.

The material was peripheral blood, obtained 28 days after the second AZD1222 dose. This sequence originates from an adult who received the AZD1222 COVID-19 vaccine. The chain is built from TRBV6-2 or TRBV6-3 and TRBJ2-5, with 9 bases matching TRBD1. CDR3 in DNA: TGTGCCAGCAGTTACCCCCCGGGACAGGGAGGTCGGGAGACCCAGTACTTC. Translated: CASSYPPGQGGRETQYF.